The 15 T cell receptor beta chains below were found in one sample sequenced in a study of shared clonotypes between healthy human individuals. TCRdb's table, derived via immunoSEQ multiplex PCR, lists solely in-frame clones and lacks some. The repertoire holds hundreds of thousands of clones, with 90% to 96% as singletons. The sample taken for sequencing was naive CD4+ T cells sorted from blood. As for subset: CD45RA+ positively selected. The source is a woman under 40 in good health.

This clone was recorded only once. The rearrangement links TRBV7-2 to TRBJ1-5, with D maybe TRBD1 (6 bases). Trimming shortened V by 2 bases and J by 6 bases, and 14 bases separated the two germline ends. The CDR3 sequence is 15 residues long. CDR1 SGHTA and CDR2 FQGNSA come from the germline V gene. The CDR3 protein is CASSLSGGGGQPQHF. The DNA for the CDR3 is TGTGCCAGCAGCTTATCTGGGGGGGGCGGTCAGCCCCAGCATTTT. Full variable domain (rest looked up from reference TRBV7-2 and TRBJ1-5): GAGVSQSPSNKVTEKGKDVELRCDPISGHTALYWYRQSLGQGLEFLIYFQGNSAPDKSGLPSDRFSAERTGGSVSTLTIQRTQQEDSAVYLCASSLSGGGGQPQHFGDGTRLSIL.

This chain links TRBV5-1 with TRBJ1-1, with TRBD1 matching 9 bases. There are 16 residues in the CDR3. Germline V gene data show CDR1 as SGHRS and CDR2 as YFSETQ. Unmatched junction bases numbered 9, after V lost 5 bases and J lost 1 base. The CDR3 bases are TGCGCCAGCAGTACCGGGACAGGGAACACGAACACTGAAGCTTTCTTT. Protein: CASSTGTGNTNTEAFF.

DNA for the CDR3: TGTGCCAGCAGCTCAAACCCGAGCACAGATACGCAGTATTTT. Protein sequence: CASSSNPSTDTQYF. The V and J genes are TRBV7-9 and TRBJ2-3, with D unclear. Deletions cut 4 bases from V and 0 bases from J, with 8 bases between. Germline lookup yields CDR1 SEHNR and CDR2 FQNEAQ (reference sequence). There are 14 residues in the CDR3.

The rearrangement links TRBV6-6 to TRBJ2-7, with 8 bases lining up with TRBD2. This CDR3 has 14 residues. V shed 6 bases and J 2 bases; nucleotides not matched to a gene: 6. CDR1 and CDR2 from the germline V gene are MNHNY and SVGAGI (reference sequence). CDR3 in amino acids: CASSATSGAYEQYF. In nucleotides, the CDR3 is TGTGCCAGCAGCGCCACTAGCGGCGCCTACGAGCAGTACTTC.

The chain has TRBV28 and TRBJ2-1; D is perhaps TRBD1 (6 bases). Germline lookup yields CDR1 MDHEN and CDR2 SYDVKM. This CDR3 contains 15 residues. Trimming pared 5 bases from V and 4 bases from J, leaving 15 bases between. The CDR3 DNA reads as TGTGCCAGCAGTCAATCCGGGACACGTTACAATGAGCAGTTCTTC. Encoded protein: CASSQSGTRYNEQFF.

This chain connects TRBV27 to TRBJ1-5; TRBD1 matches at 7 bases. The CDR3 extends over 14 amino acids. Trimming at V came to 3 bases and at J to 5 bases, leaving 4 bases not matched to a gene. Looked up from germline, CDR1 is MNHEY and CDR2 is SMNVEV (reference sequence). The CDR3 protein is CASSFRGGDQPQHF. CDR3 DNA sequence: TGTGCCAGCAGTTTCAGGGGGGGGGATCAGCCCCAGCATTTT.

The chain joins TRBV6-4 to TRBJ1-2; D gene uncertain. Trimming took off 2 bases at V and 5 bases at J, with 12 bases between the two ends. Looked up from germline, CDR1 is MRHNA and CDR2 is SNTAGT. The CDR3 has 14 amino acids. DNA of the CDR3: TGTGCCAGCAGTGACGGTGCAGGACCTTATGGCTACACCTTC. Protein sequence: CASSDGAGPYGYTF.

The table lists this clone with a count of one. The chain links TRBV28 to TRBJ2-5; D is possibly TRBD1 or TRBD2 (5 bases each). Germline V CDR1 and CDR2: MDHEN, SYDVKM. V shed 2 bases and J shed 1 base, with 23 bases lying between them. CDR3 size: 19 residues. The CDR3 loop reads CASSLALGILGDLQETQYF. The CDR3 DNA follows: TGTGCCAGCAGTTTAGCGCTGGGAATTTTGGGGGACCTCCAAGAGACCCAGTACTTC.

V is TRBV7-9 and J is TRBJ1-3; D gene ambiguous. Trimming pared 6 bases from V and 3 bases from J, leaving 12 bases between. Germline lookup yields CDR1 SEHNR and CDR2 FQNEAQ (reference sequence). CDR3 length: 14 residues. CDR3 residues: CASRHPGFGNTIYF. For the CDR3, the DNA is TGTGCCAGCAGACACCCCGGGTTTGGAAACACCATATATTTT.

The V gene is TRBV5-6, the J gene TRBJ2-7, with 8 bases identical to TRBD1. V was pared by 4 bases and J by 4 bases, with 4 bases of the junction left unmatched. CDR1 is SGHDT and CDR2 is YYEEEE in the germline V gene. The CDR3 is 13 residues long. The CDR3 nucleotides are TGTGCCAGCAGCCCGGACAGGGTATACGAGCAGTACTTC. It yields the protein CASSPDRVYEQYF. The whole variable domain, filled in from reference TRBV5-6 and TRBJ2-7, reads DAGVTQSPTHLIKTRGQQVTLRCSPKSGHDTVSWYQQALGQGPQFIFQYYEEEERQRGNFPDRFSGHQFPNYSSELNVNALLLGDSALYLCASSPDRVYEQYFGPGTRLTVT.

This clone was seen only once. The chain has TRBV5-6 and TRBJ2-7, with D possibly being TRBD1 (5 bases). The CDR3 consists of 13 residues. The V end lost 3 bases, the J end lost 5 bases, and 12 bases lay between the germline ends. CDR1 is SGHDT and CDR2 is YYEEEE in the germline V gene. The CDR3 region is CASSWGRGHEQYF. The CDR3 nucleotides read TGTGCCAGCAGCTGGGGTAGGGGTCACGAGCAGTACTTC.

The J gene is TRBJ2-2, the V gene TRBV19; TRBD2 aligns across 9 bases. The V gene end was trimmed by 11 bases and the J gene end by 3 bases; junction bases not matched to a gene: 25. The CDR3 has 20 amino acids. CDR1 is LNHDA, CDR2 SQIVND, per germline (reference sequence). This CDR3 reads CAGKTGEYNSGSVDTGELFF. CDR3 DNA: TGTGCCGGAAAAACGGGTGAATATAATAGCGGGAGTGTCGACACCGGGGAGCTGTTTTTT.

This clone appeared once. This chain joins TRBV19 and TRBJ2-7, with 11 bases that match TRBD2. The CDR3 sequence is 15 residues long. Trimming took 3 bases from V and 3 from J; bases not matched to a gene: 4. Germline values: CDR1 LNHDA, CDR2 SQIVND (reference sequence). CDR3 sequence (DNA): TGTGCCAGTAGTATGGGACTAGCGGCAGACTACGAGCAGTACTTC. The encoded protein is CASSMGLAADYEQYF.

J is TRBJ2-5 and V is TRBV28, with TRBD2 matching 12 bases. The CDR3 has 15 residues. V was pared by 7 bases and J by 0 bases, with 3 bases of the junction left unmatched. Germline values: CDR1 MDHEN, CDR2 SYDVKM. The CDR3 here is CASTTSGRYQETQYF. Here the CDR3 DNA reads TGTGCCAGCACCACTAGCGGGAGGTACCAAGAGACCCAGTACTTC.

This sequence joins TRBV30 and TRBJ2-7; D remains ambiguous. The germline CDR1 and CDR2 sequences are GTSNPN and SVGIG (reference sequence). Deletions cut 7 bases from V and 0 bases from J, with 7 bases between. CDR3 size: 11 residues. CDR3 protein: CALDSSYEQYF. CDR3 sequence (DNA): TGTGCCTTAGACTCCTCCTACGAGCAGTACTTC.